The present T cell receptor (beta chain) was sequenced within a study of blood T cell repertoires in COVID-19. As for the study in general: From the United States, Italy and Spain came samples of acute and convalescent COVID-19.

As processed by the authors: Estimation of nucleated cell counts relied on the amplification of reference gene primers. Assay: immunoSEQ multiplex PCR; the TCRdb copy retains only in-frame clones and omits some. V, J and clone size are taken as reported in that table, and D and trimming were inferred from the DNA itself. The profile shows about 71,000 clones, just over 85% of them singletons. Sequenced material: peripheral blood. The receptor's source is a man aged 30 to 45 with acute or convalescent COVID-19.

The CDR3 spells CASSLDGLRGNQPQHF. The CDR3 bases are TGCGCCAGCAGCTTGGATGGACTTAGGGGCAATCAGCCCCAGCATTTT. The chain combines TRBV5-1 with TRBJ1-5; D call uncertain. This CDR3 contains 16 residues. CDR1 SGHRS and CDR2 YFSETQ come from the germline V gene. Between the trimmed V and J ends, which lost 0 bases and 2 bases, there was a span of 12 bases.